A single T cell receptor beta chain is shown here with its context. Its cognate antigen is unknown. The germline CDR1 and CDR2 sequences are MNHNS and SASEGT. V was pared by 7 bases and J by 3 bases, with 15 bases between. CDR3 size: 15 residues. From the 5' RACE reads, TCRdb called clonotypes with MiXCR, one entry per CDR3 protein. The sample consists of 550,000 to 700,000 distinct CDR3 sequences, just under 10% of them appearing once. The data are from a study of identical twins. General study findings and limits: Without tracking the same donors, conclusions rested on cross-sectional statistical analysis.

The same data also went into a second study, on yellow fever vaccine responses in identical twins. That source notes: Twins reportedly had a vaccine T cell response that seemed partly convergent, partly personalized.

The origin of this receptor is a woman aged 18-29 years in good health. The sequenced sample was PBMCs. The V gene is TRBV6-1, the J gene TRBJ2-2; maybe TRBD1 (5 bases). The CDR3 DNA sequence: TGTGCCAGCATCCCGTTGAGGACACACACCGGGGAGCTGTTTTTT. Translating gives CASIPLRTHTGELFF.